This entry lists 4 T cell receptor beta chains sequenced from one sample in a study of cytomegalovirus exposure and HLA in healthy donors. The PCR contained 60 Vbeta and 13 Jbeta primers. Libraries were prepared by immunoSEQ multiplex PCR; TCRdb keeps only in-frame clonotypes and omits some of them. The table records approximately 150,000 clones, 60% to 85% of them present only once. Sequenced input: PBMCs. The receptors were sampled from a man between 35 and 55 years old in good health and CMV-seronegative.

This chain links TRBV7-8 with TRBJ2-1; D is perhaps TRBD2 (5 bases). The V gene lost 5 bases and the J gene lost 8 bases, with 13 bases spanning the gap. Germline V lookup: CDR1 SGHVS, CDR2 FQNEAQ. The CDR3 totals 13 residues. DNA for the CDR3: TGTGCCAGCAGCCCCTATAACGGGGATGAGCAGTTCTTC. It translates to CASSPYNGDEQFF.

This chain uses TRBV6-6 with TRBJ2-7; 12 bases agree with TRBD2. Germline V gene lookup returns CDR1 MNHNY and CDR2 SVGAGI (reference sequence). Trimming removed 0 bases from V and 4 bases from J; junction bases left unmatched: 1. CDR3 length: 15 residues. The CDR3 nucleotides read TGTGCCAGCAGTTACTCACTAGCGGGGGGATACGAGCAGTACTTC. It encodes CASSYSLAGGYEQYF.

V and J are TRBV13 and TRBJ2-1, with 12 bases matching TRBD2. CDR1 and CDR2 (germline): PRHDT, FYEKMQ (reference sequence). J gave up 7 bases and V 2 bases, and 9 bases lay outside the gene matches. The CDR3 is 17 amino acids. In nucleotides, the CDR3 is TGTGCCAGCAGCTTAAGGACTAGCGGGACCCAGAGTAATGAGCAGTTCTTC. Translated: CASSLRTSGTQSNEQFF.

The chain links TRBV25-1 to TRBJ2-7, with 9 bases fitting TRBD1. From germline, CDR1 is MGHDK and CDR2 SYGVNS. This CDR3 spans 14 amino acids. The V gene end was trimmed by 4 bases and the J gene end by 2 bases; junction bases not matched to a gene: 3. In DNA, the CDR3 is TGTGCCAGCAGTGTTACAGGGGGCCCCTACGAGCAGTACTTC. Translation: CASSVTGGPYEQYF.